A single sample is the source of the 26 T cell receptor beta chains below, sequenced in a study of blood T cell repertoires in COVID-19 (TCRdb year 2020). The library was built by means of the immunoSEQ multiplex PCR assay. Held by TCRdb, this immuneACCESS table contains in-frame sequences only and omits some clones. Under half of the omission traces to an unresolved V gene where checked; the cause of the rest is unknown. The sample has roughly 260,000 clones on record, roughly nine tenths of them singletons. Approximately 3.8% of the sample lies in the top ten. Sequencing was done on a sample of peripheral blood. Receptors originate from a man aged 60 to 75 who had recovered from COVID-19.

CDR3 loop: CASKPGHRSGNEQFF. CDR3 bases: TGTGCCAGCAAGCCGGGACACAGGAGTGGGAATGAGCAGTTCTTC. V gene TRBV2 combines with J gene TRBJ2-1; possibly TRBD1 for D (6 bases). The germline V gene encodes CDR1 SNHLY and CDR2 FYNNEI. The CDR3 loop spans 15 amino acids. The germline V and J ends were trimmed by 7 bases and 7 bases, with 20 bases remaining between them. Looking up the rest from reference TRBV2 and TRBJ2-1 gives the full variable domain: EPEVTQTPSHQVTQMGQEVILRCVPISNHLYFYWYRQILGQKVEFLVSFYNNEISEKSEIFDDQFSVERPDGSNFTLKIRSTKLEDSAMYFCASKPGHRSGNEQFFGPGTRLTVL.

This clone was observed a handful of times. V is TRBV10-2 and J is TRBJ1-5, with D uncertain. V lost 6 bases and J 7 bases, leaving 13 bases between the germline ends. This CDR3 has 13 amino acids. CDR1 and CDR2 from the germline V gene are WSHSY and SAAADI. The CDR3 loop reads CASRGMGGQPQHF. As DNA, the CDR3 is TGCGCCAGCAGAGGAATGGGAGGGCAGCCCCAGCATTTT.

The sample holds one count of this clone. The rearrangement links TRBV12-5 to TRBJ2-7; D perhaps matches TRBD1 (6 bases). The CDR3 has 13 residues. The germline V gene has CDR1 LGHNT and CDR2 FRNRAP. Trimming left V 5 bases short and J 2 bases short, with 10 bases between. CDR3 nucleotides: TGTGCTAGTGGTCCAGGGGAGACCTACGAGCAGTACTTC. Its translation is CASGPGETYEQYF.

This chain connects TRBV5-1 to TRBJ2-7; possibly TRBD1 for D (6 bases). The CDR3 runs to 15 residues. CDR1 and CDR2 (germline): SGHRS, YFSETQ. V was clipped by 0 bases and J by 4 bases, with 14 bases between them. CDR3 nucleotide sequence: TGCGCCAGCAGCTTGGCAGGGGTGGATTTATACGAGCAGTACTTC. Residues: CASSLAGVDLYEQYF. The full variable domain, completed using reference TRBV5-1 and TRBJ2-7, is KAGVTQTPRYLIKTRGQQVTLSCSPISGHRSVSWYQQTPGQGLQFLFEYFSETQRNKGNFPGRFSGRQFSNSRSEMNVSTLELGDSALYLCASSLAGVDLYEQYFGPGTRLTVT.

The CDR3 DNA sequence: TGTGCCAGCAGCCAGTACGGACTAGCGGATAATGAGCAGTTCTTC. Residues: CASSQYGLADNEQFF. V gene TRBV3-1 (or the pseudogene TRBV3-2) combines with J gene TRBJ2-1, with 10 bases aligning to TRBD2. The CDR3 loop spans 15 amino acids. CDR1 LGHDT and CDR2 YNNKEL come from the germline V gene (reference sequence). Trimming at V came to 3 bases and at J to 7 bases, leaving 6 bases not matched to a gene.

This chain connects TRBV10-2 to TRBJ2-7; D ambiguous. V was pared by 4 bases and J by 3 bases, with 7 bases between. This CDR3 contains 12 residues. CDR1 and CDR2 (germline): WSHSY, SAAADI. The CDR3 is CASSANGYEQYF. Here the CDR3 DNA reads TGCGCCAGCAGTGCTAACGGCTACGAGCAGTACTTC.

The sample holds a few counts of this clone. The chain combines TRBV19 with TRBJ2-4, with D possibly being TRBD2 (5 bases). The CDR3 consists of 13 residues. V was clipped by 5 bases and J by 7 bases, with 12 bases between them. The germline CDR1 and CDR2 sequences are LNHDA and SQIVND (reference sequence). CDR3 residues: CASSLVTGNIQYF. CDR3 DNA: TGTGCCAGTAGTTTAGTGACGGGGAACATTCAGTACTTC.

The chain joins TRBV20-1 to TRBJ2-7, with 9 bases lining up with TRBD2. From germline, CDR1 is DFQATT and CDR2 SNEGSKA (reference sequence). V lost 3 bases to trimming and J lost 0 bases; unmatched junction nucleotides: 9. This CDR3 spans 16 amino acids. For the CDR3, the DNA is TGCAGTGCTAGTAATCGCGGGGGGGTCAACTCCTACGAGCAGTACTTC. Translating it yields CSASNRGGVNSYEQYF.

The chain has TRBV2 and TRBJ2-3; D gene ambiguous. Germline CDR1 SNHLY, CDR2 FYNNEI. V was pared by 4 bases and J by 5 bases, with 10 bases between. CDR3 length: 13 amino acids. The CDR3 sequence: CASSVLLVDTQYF. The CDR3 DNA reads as TGTGCCAGCAGTGTCCTCCTAGTAGATACGCAGTATTTT.

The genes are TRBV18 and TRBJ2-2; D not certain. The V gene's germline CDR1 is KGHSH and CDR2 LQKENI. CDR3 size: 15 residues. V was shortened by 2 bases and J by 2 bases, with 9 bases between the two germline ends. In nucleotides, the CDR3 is TGTGCCAGCTCACCAGGGCTCCATAACACCGGGGAGCTGTTTTTT. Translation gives CASSPGLHNTGELFF.

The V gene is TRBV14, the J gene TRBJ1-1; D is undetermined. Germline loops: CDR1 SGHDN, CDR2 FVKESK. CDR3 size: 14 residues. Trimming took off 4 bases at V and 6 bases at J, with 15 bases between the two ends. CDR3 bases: TGTGCCAGCAGCCGCAACAGCTGGCGCGCTGAAGCTTTCTTT. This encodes CASSRNSWRAEAFF.

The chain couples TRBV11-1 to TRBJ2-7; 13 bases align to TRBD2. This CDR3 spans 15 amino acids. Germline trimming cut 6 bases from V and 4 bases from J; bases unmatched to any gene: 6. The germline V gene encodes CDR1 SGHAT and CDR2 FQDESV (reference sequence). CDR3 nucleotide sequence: TGTGCCAGCAGTCATGGACTAGCGGGGGTGTACGAGCAGTACTTC. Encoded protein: CASSHGLAGVYEQYF. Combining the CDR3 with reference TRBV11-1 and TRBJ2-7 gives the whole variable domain EAEVAQSPRYKITEKSQAVAFWCDPISGHATLYWYRQILGQGPELLVQFQDESVVDDSQLPKDRFSAERLKGVDSTLKIQPAELGDSAMYLCASSHGLAGVYEQYFGPGTRLTVT.

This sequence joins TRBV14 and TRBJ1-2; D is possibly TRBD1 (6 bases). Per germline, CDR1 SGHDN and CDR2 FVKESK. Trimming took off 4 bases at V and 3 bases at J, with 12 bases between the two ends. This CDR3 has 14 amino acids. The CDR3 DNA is TGTGCCAGCAGCCGACAGGCTCCCTACTATGGCTACACCTTC. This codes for CASSRQAPYYGYTF.

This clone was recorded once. The CDR3 region is CASSPGTPGQGYEQYF. CDR3 sequence (DNA): TGTGCCAGCTCACCTGGTACTCCGGGACAGGGCTACGAGCAGTACTTC. This chain links TRBV18 with TRBJ2-7; 9 bases agree with TRBD1. The V segment lost 3 bases and the J segment 3 bases; nucleotides outside the gene matches: 9. The CDR3 totals 16 residues. The germline V gene encodes CDR1 KGHSH and CDR2 LQKENI.

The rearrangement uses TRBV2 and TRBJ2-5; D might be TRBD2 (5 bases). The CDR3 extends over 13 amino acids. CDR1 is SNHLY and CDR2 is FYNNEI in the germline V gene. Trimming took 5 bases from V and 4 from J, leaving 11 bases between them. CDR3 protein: CASSRLRVETQYF. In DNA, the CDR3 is TGTGCCAGCAGTCGATTGCGGGTAGAGACCCAGTACTTC. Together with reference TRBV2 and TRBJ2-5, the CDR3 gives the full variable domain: EPEVTQTPSHQVTQMGQEVILRCVPISNHLYFYWYRQILGQKVEFLVSFYNNEISEKSEIFDDQFSVERPDGSNFTLKIRSTKLEDSAMYFCASSRLRVETQYFGPGTRLLVL.

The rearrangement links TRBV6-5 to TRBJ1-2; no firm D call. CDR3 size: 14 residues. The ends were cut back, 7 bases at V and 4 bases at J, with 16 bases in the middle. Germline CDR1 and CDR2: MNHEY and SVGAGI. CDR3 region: CASTEGRLGYGYTF. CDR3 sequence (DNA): TGTGCCAGCACCGAGGGAAGGTTAGGCTATGGCTACACCTTC.

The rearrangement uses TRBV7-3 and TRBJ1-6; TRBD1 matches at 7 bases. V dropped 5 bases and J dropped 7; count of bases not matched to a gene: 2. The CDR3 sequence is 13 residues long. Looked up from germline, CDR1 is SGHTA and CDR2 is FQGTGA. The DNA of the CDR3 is TGTGCCAGCAGCCTGACAGGGAATTCACCCCTCCACTTT. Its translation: CASSLTGNSPLHF.

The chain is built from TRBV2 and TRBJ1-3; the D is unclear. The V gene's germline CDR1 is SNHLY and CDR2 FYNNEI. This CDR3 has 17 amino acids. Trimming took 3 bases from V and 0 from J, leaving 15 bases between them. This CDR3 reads CASSDRGSEISGNTIYF. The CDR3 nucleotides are TGTGCCAGCAGTGACCGAGGTTCCGAAATCTCTGGAAACACCATATATTTT.

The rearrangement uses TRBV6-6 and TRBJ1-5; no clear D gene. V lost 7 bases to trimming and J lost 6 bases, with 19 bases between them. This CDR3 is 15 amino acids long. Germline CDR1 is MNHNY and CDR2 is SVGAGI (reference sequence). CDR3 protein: CASTQPGSAIQPQHF. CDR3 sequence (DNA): TGTGCCAGCACCCAGCCGGGTAGTGCTATTCAGCCCCAGCATTTT.

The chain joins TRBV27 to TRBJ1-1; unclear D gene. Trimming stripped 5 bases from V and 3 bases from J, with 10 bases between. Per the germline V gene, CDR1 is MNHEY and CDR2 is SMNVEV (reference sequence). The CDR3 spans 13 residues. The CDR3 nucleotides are TGTGCCAGCAGTCTGTATACGGACACTGAAGCTTTCTTT. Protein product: CASSLYTDTEAFF.

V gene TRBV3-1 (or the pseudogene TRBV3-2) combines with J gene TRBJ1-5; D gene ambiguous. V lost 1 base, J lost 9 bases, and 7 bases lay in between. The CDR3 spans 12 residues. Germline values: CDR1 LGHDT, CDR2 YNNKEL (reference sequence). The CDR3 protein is CASSQGFRPQHF. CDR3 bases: TGTGCCAGCAGCCAAGGGTTTAGGCCCCAGCATTTT.

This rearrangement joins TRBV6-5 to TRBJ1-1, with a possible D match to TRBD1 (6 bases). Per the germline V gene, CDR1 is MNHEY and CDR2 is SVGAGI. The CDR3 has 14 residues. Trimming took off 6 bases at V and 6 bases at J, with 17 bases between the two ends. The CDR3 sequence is CASRVRGFRAEAFF. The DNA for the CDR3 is TGTGCCAGCAGAGTGAGGGGGTTCCGCGCTGAAGCTTTCTTT.

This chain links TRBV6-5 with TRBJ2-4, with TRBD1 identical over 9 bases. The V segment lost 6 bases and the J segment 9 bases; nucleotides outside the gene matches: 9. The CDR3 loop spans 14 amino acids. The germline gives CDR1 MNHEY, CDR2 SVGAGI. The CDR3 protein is CASRAGQGEGIQYF. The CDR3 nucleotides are TGTGCCAGCAGGGCGGGACAGGGTGAAGGCATTCAGTACTTC.

The CDR3 loop reads CATSRGTYNEQFF. The DNA of the CDR3 is TGTGCCACCAGCAGAGGTACTTACAATGAGCAGTTCTTC. V usage is TRBV15 and J usage is TRBJ2-1; D is unclear. CDR1 and CDR2 (germline): LNHNV, YYDKDF (reference sequence). Trimming stripped 1 base from V and 4 bases from J, with 5 bases between. The CDR3 runs to 13 residues.

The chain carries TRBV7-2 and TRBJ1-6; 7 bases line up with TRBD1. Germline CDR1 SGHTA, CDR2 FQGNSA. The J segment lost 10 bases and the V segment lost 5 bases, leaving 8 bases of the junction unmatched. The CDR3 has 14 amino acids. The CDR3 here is CASSVDRVNSPLHF. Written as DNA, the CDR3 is TGTGCCAGCAGCGTAGACAGGGTCAACTCACCCCTCCACTTT.

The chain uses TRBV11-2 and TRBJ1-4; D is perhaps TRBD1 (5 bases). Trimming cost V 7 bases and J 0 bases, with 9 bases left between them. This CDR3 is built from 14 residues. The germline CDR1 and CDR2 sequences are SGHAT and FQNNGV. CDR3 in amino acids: CASTRGTTNEKLFF. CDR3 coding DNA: TGTGCCAGCACACGGGGGACAACTAATGAAAAACTGTTTTTT. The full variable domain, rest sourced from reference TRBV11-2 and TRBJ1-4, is EAGVAQSPRYKIIEKRQSVAFWCNPISGHATLYWYQQILGQGPKLLIQFQNNGVVDDSQLPKDRFSAERLKGVDSTLKIQPAKLEDSAVYLCASTRGTTNEKLFFGSGTQLSVL.